These 17 T cell receptor beta chains were all obtained from the same sample, sequenced in a study of CD8 T cells in Susac syndrome. The authors reverse transcribed roughly 0.5 to 1 ug RNA with random hexamers. Via MiXCR, TCRdb re-called the immunoSEQ multiplex PCR reads, giving one row per CDR3 protein. The sample holds roughly 120,000 distinct CDR3 sequences, 85% to 95% seen once. Sequencing was performed on CD8+ T cells from PBMCs. These TCRs come from a human donor with multiple sclerosis.

The V call is TRBV11-1, the J call TRBJ2-1, with TRBD2 matching over 14 bases. The CDR3 is made up of 20 amino acids. V shed 5 bases and J 0 bases; nucleotides not matched to a gene: 12. The germline V gene has CDR1 SGHAT and CDR2 FQDESV (reference sequence). This CDR3 reads CASSQGTSGRIRSSYNEQFF. CDR3 nucleotide sequence: TGTGCCAGCAGCCAGGGGACTAGCGGGAGAATCAGAAGCTCCTACAATGAGCAGTTCTTC.

This chain connects TRBV30 to TRBJ2-3; D uncertain. Germline V gene data show CDR1 as GTSNPN and CDR2 as SVGIG (reference sequence). The CDR3 sequence is 12 residues long. The V end lost 2 bases, the J end lost 0 bases, and 3 bases lay between the germline ends. Written as DNA, the CDR3 is TGTGCCTGGAGTCCCAGCACAGATACGCAGTATTTT. Its translation is CAWSPSTDTQYF.

This clonotype was counted once. The V call is TRBV12-3 or TRBV12-4, the J call TRBJ2-7, with 15 positions matching TRBD2. The junction had 9 bases not matched to a gene; V was cut back by 5 bases and J by 4 bases. CDR3 size: 17 residues. CDR3 in amino acids: CASSPPLGLAGGYEQYV. The DNA for the CDR3 is TGTGCCAGCAGTCCACCCCTGGGACTAGCGGGAGGTTACGAGCAGTACGTC.

The V call is TRBV20-1, the J call TRBJ2-7, with D perhaps TRBD2 (6 bases). Germline CDR1 DFQATT, CDR2 SNEGSKA (reference sequence). The CDR3 covers 13 residues. Deletions cut 0 bases from V and 5 bases from J, with 11 bases between. This chain's CDR3 is CSARDWGVHEQYF. CDR3 DNA sequence: TGCAGTGCTAGAGATTGGGGGGTCCACGAGCAGTACTTC.

The rearrangement uses TRBV27 and TRBJ2-2; tentative D call: TRBD1 (8 bases). CDR3 length equals 18 residues. CDR1 and CDR2 from the germline V gene are MNHEY and SMNVEV (reference sequence). V lost 1 base and J lost 2, with 17 bases in between. This CDR3 is CASSLWGGQGANTGELFF. The CDR3 DNA reads TGTGCCAGCAGTTTATGGGGAGGGCAGGGGGCTAACACCGGGGAGCTGTTTTTT.

This rearrangement joins TRBV6-5 to TRBJ2-7; D might be TRBD2 (6 bases). The V and J ends lost 0 bases and 4 bases respectively, with 19 bases between them. Germline V lookup: CDR1 MNHEY, CDR2 SVGAGI. CDR3 length: 17 residues. The CDR3 bases are TGTGCCAGCAGTTACTCTACCTGGGGGACTGGGGGGTACGAGCAGTACTTC. Translation gives CASSYSTWGTGGYEQYF.

This clonotype was detected once. The CDR3 here is CASSPNGQGNEQYF. In DNA form, the CDR3 reads TGTGCCAGCTCACCAAATGGACAGGGTAACGAGCAGTACTTC. This chain joins TRBV18 and TRBJ2-7; 8 bases fit TRBD1. The germline V gene encodes CDR1 KGHSH and CDR2 LQKENI. The length of the CDR3 is 14 residues. V dropped 2 bases and J dropped 5; count of bases not matched to a gene: 5.

J is TRBJ2-7 and V is TRBV12-5; D possibly corresponds to TRBD2 (5 bases). The germline gives CDR1 LGHNT, CDR2 FRNRAP. Trimming cost V 6 bases and J 0 bases, with 6 bases left between them. CDR3 size: 12 residues. The CDR3 reads CASGRDSYEQYV. The CDR3 nucleotides read TGTGCTAGTGGCCGGGACTCCTACGAGCAGTACGTC.

This clonotype came up once. This rearrangement joins TRBV20-1 to TRBJ2-5; 9 nucleotides line up with TRBD1. The CDR3 spans 15 residues. J was trimmed by 5 bases and V by 2 bases; bases with no gene match: 9. Germline V CDR1 and CDR2: DFQATT, SNEGSKA (reference sequence). CDR3 DNA sequence: TGCAGTGCTAGATACAGGGGGCAAGTTATGGAGACCCAGTACTTC. Protein: CSARYRGQVMETQYF.

This rearrangement joins TRBV2 to TRBJ1-1, with D possibly matching TRBD1 (5 bases). Germline CDR1 is SNHLY and CDR2 is FYNNEI. V was trimmed by 2 bases and J by 4 bases, leaving 11 bases between them. The CDR3 is 14 amino acids. The CDR3, as DNA: TGTGCCAGCAGTGAACCTGGGGGAGTCACTGAAGCTTTCTTT. It is translated as CASSEPGGVTEAFF.

The chain employs TRBV12-3 or TRBV12-4 and TRBJ2-1; unclear D gene. Between the trimmed V and J ends, which lost 3 bases and 7 bases, there was a span of 7 bases. This CDR3 is 12 amino acids long. The CDR3 protein is CASSFRTNEQFF. The CDR3 DNA reads as TGTGCCAGCAGTTTTAGGACGAATGAGCAGTTCTTC.

The rearrangement uses TRBV30 and TRBJ2-3, with 9 bases matching TRBD2. The CDR3 has 13 residues. V trimming: 3 bases; J trimming: 6 bases; junction bases outside the gene matches: 4. Germline V gene sequence: CDR1 GTSNPN, CDR2 SVGIG (reference sequence). In DNA form, the CDR3 reads TGTGCCTGGAGGCCTAGCGGGATGGATACGCAGTATTTT. The encoded protein is CAWRPSGMDTQYF.

The V call is TRBV7-9, the J call TRBJ2-2; tentatively, D is TRBD2 (6 bases). Trimming removed 5 bases from V and 7 bases from J, with 14 bases in between. Germline CDR1 reads SEHNR; CDR2 reads FQNEAQ (reference sequence). CDR3 length equals 14 residues. The CDR3 region is CASSGGFYGGELFF. DNA of the CDR3: TGTGCCAGCAGCGGGGGGTTTTATGGCGGGGAGCTGTTTTTT. The variable domain in full, completed from reference TRBV7-9 and TRBJ2-2, reads DTGVSQNPRHKITKRGQNVTFRCDPISEHNRLYWYRQTLGQGPEFLTYFQNEAQLEKSRLLSDRFSAERPKGSFSTLEIQRTEQGDSAMYLCASSGGFYGGELFFGEGSRLTVL.

J is TRBJ2-7 and V is TRBV7-2, with D hard to call. The V end lost 6 bases, the J end lost 12 bases, and 12 bases lay between the germline ends. The CDR3 has 10 amino acids. CDR1 SGHTA and CDR2 FQGNSA come from the germline V gene. The CDR3 sequence is CASSIGRVYV. The CDR3 nucleotides read TGTGCCAGCAGTATCGGAAGGGTGTACGTC.

This rearrangement joins TRBV7-9 to TRBJ2-7; maybe TRBD2 (5 bases). The germline gives CDR1 SEHNR, CDR2 FQNEAQ (reference sequence). The CDR3 sequence is 15 residues long. The CDR3 coding sequence is TGTACCAGCAGTCCCCCGGGGAGCAGCTCCTACGAGCAGTACGTC. Its protein product is CTSSPPGSSSYEQYV.

This clonotype appeared once. The genes are TRBV2 and TRBJ2-7; 10 nucleotides line up with TRBD2. The CDR3 has 14 amino acids. Germline values: CDR1 SNHLY, CDR2 FYNNEI. V lost 7 bases, J lost 5 bases, and 8 bases stayed unmatched. The CDR3 region is CASTVAGGRDEQYV. In nucleotides, the CDR3 is TGTGCCAGCACAGTAGCGGGAGGCCGGGACGAGCAGTACGTC.

The chain is built from TRBV6-1 and TRBJ2-1, with D perhaps matching TRBD1 or TRBD2 (5 bases each). Germline-derived CDR1 and CDR2 are MNHNS and SASEGT. Trimming took 6 bases from V and 4 from J, leaving 16 bases between them. The CDR3 covers 15 residues. CDR3 DNA sequence: TGTGCCAGCAGCTTGGGACGGCCCTTTTACAATGAGCAGTTCTTC. As protein: CASSLGRPFYNEQFF.